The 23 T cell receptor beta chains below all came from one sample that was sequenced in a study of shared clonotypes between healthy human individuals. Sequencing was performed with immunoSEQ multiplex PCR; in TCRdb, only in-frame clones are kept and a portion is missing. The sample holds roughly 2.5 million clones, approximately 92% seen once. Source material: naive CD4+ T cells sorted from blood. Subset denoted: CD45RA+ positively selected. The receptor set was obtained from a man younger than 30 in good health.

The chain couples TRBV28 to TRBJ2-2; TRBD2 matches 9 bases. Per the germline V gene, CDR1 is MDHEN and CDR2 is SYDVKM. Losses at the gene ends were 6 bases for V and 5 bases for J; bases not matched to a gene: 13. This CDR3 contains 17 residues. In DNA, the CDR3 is TGTGCCAGCAGCCCTAGGATCGGACTAGCGTCTACCGGGGAGCTGTTTTTT. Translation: CASSPRIGLASTGELFF.

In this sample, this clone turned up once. This CDR3 is CASSLQMVSGRPWQNSYNSPLHF. Here the CDR3 DNA reads TGTGCCAGCAGTTTACAGATGGTTAGTGGACGGCCCTGGCAAAACTCCTATAATTCACCCCTCCACTTT. The chain combines TRBV28 with TRBJ1-6; D not resolved. The CDR3 length is 23 residues. Trimming left V 2 bases short and J 0 bases short, with 29 bases between. Per the germline V gene, CDR1 is MDHEN and CDR2 is SYDVKM.

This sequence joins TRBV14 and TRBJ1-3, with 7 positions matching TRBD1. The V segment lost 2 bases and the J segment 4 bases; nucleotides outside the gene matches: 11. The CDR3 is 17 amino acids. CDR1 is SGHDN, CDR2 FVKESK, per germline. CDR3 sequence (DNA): TGTGCCAGCAGCCAAATACAGGGGAACTTTGGCGGAAACACCATATATTTT. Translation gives CASSQIQGNFGGNTIYF.

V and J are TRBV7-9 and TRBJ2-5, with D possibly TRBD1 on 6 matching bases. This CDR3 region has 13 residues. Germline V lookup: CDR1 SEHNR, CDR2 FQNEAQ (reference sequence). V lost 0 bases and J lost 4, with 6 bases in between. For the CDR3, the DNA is TGTGCCAGCAGCTTAGCCAGGGGAGAGACCCAGTACTTC. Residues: CASSLARGETQYF.

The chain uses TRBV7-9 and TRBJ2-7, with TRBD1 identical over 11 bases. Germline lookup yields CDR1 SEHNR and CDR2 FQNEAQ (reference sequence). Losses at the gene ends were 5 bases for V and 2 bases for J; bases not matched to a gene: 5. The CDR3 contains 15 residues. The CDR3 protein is CASSLGDRGAYEQYF. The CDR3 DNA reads TGTGCCAGCAGCCTAGGGGACAGGGGGGCCTACGAGCAGTACTTC.

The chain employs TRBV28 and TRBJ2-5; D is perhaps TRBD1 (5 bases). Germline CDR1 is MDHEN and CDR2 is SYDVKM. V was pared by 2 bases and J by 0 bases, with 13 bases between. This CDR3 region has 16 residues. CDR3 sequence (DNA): TGTGCCAGCAGTTTACTCCAGGGTGCGTACCAAGAGACCCAGTACTTC. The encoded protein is CASSLLQGAYQETQYF.

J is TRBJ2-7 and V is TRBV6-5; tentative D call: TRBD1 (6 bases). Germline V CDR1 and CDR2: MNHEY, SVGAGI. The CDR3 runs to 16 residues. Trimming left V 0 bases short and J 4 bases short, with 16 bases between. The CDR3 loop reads CASSYSVTTGFYEQYF. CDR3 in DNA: TGTGCCAGCAGTTACTCGGTGACGACAGGATTTTACGAGCAGTACTTC.

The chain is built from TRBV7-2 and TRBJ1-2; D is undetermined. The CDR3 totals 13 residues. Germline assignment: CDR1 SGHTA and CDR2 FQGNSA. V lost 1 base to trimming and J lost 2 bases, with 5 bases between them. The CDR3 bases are TGTGCCAGCAGCTTAGTGGCCAACTATGGCTACACCTTC. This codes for CASSLVANYGYTF. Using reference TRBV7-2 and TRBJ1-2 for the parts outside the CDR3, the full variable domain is GAGVSQSPSNKVTEKGKDVELRCDPISGHTALYWYRQSLGQGLEFLIYFQGNSAPDKSGLPSDRFSAERTGGSVSTLTIQRTQQEDSAVYLCASSLVANYGYTFGSGTRLTVV.

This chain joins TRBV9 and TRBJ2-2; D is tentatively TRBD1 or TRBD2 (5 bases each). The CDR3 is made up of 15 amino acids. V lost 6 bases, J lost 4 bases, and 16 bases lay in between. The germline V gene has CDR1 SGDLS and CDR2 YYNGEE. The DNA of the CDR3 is TGTGCCAGCACCCCCGGGACGCCGGGCACCGGGGAGCTGTTTTTT. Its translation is CASTPGTPGTGELFF.

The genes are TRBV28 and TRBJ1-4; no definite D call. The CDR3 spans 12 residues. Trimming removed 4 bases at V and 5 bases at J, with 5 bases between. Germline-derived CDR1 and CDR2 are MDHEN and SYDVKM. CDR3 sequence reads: CASSYTNEKLFF. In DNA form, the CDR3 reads TGTGCCAGCAGTTACACAAATGAAAAACTGTTTTTT.

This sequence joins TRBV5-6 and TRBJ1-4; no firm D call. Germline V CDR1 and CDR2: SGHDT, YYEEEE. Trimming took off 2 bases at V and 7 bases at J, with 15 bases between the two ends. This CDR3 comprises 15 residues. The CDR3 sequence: CASSLGWATGEKLFF. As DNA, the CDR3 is TGTGCCAGCAGCTTAGGCTGGGCCACTGGTGAAAAACTGTTTTTT.

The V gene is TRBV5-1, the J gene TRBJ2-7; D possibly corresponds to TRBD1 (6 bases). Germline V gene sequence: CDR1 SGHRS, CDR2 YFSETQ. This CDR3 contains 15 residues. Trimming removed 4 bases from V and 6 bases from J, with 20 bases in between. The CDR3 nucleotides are TGCGCCAGCAGCCCCGGGACAAAGATCGAGTCCGAGCAGTACTTC. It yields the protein CASSPGTKIESEQYF.

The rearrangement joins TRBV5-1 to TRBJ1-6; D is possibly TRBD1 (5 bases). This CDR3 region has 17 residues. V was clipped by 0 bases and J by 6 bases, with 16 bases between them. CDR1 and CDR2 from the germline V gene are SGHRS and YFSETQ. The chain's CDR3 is CASSLGNPGTANSPLHF. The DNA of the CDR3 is TGCGCCAGCAGCTTGGGAAACCCAGGGACGGCTAATTCACCCCTCCACTTT.

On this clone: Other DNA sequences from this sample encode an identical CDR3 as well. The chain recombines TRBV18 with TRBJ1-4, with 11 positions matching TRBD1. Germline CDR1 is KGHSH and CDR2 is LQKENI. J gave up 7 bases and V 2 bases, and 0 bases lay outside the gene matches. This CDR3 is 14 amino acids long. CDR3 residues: CASSPGTGGEKLFF. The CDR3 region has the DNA TGTGCCAGCTCACCAGGGACAGGGGGTGAAAAACTGTTTTTT.

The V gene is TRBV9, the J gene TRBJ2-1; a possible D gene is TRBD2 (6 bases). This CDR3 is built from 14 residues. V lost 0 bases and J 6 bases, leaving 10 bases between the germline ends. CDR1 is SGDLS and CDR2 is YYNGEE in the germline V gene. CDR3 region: CASSVGFGGNEQFF. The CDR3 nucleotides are TGTGCCAGCAGCGTAGGGTTCGGGGGCAATGAGCAGTTCTTC.

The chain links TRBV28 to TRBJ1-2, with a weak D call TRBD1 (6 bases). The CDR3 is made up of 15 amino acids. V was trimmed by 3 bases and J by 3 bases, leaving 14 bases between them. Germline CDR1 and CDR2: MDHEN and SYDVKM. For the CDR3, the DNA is TGTGCCAGCAGTTTTGTGGACAGACCTGACTATGGCTACACCTTC. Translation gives CASSFVDRPDYGYTF.

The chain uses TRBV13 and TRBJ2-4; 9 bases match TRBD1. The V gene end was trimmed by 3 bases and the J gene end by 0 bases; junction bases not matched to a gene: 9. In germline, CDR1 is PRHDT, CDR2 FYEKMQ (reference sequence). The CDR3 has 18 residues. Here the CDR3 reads CASSFDRGFLQAKNIQYF. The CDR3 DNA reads TGTGCCAGCAGCTTCGACAGGGGGTTTCTCCAAGCCAAAAACATTCAGTACTTC.

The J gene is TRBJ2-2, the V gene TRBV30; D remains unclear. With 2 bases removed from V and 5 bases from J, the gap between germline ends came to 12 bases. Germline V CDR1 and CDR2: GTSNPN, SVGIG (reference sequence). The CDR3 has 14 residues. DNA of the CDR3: TGTGCCTGGAGTAGGCCCGGGCGGACCGGGGAGCTGTTTTTT. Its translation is CAWSRPGRTGELFF. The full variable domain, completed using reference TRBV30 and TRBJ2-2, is SQTIHQWPATLVQPVGSPLSLECTVEGTSNPNLYWYRQAAGRGLQLLFYSVGIGQISSEVPQNLSASRPQDRQFILSSKKLLLSDSGFYLCAWSRPGRTGELFFGEGSRLTVL.

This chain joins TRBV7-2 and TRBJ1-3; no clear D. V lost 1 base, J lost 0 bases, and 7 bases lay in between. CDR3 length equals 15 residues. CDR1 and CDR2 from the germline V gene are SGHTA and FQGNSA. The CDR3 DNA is TGTGCCAGCAGCTTAGGTTCGAACTCTGGAAACACCATATATTTT. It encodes CASSLGSNSGNTIYF.

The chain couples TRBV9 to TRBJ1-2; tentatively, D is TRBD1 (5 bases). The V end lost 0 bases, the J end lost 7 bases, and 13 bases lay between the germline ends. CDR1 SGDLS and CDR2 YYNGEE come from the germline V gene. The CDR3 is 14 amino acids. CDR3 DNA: TGTGCCAGCAGCGTAGGGCCTCAGGGTTTTGGCTACACCTTC. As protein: CASSVGPQGFGYTF. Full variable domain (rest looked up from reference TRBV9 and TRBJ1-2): DSGVTQTPKHLITATGQRVTLRCSPRSGDLSVYWYQQSLDQGLQFLIQYYNGEERAKGNILERFSAQQFPDLHSELNLSSLELGDSALYFCASSVGPQGFGYTFGSGTRLTVV.

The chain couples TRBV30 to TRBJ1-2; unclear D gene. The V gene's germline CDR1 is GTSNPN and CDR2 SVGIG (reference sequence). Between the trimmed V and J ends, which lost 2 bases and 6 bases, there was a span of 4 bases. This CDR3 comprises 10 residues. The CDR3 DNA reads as TGTGCCTGGAGTTTGAATGGCTACACCTTC. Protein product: CAWSLNGYTF.

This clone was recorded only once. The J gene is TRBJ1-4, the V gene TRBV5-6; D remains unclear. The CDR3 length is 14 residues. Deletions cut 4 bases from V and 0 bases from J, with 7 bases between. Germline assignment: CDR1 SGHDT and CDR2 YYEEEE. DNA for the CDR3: TGTGCCAGCAGCCCGTTGCCAACTAATGAAAAACTGTTTTTT. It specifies CASSPLPTNEKLFF.

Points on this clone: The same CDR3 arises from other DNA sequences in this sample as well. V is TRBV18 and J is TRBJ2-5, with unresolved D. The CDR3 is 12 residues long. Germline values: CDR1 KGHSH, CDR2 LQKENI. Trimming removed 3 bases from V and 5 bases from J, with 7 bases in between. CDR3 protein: CASSPGFETQYF. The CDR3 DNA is TGTGCCAGCTCACCCGGCTTTGAGACCCAGTACTTC. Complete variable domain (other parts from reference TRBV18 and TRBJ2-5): NAGVMQNPRHLVRRRGQEARLRCSPMKGHSHVYWYRQLPEEGLKFMVYLQKENIIDESGMPKERFSAEFPKEGPSILRIQQVVRGDSAAYFCASSPGFETQYFGPGTRLLVL.